These 6 T cell receptor beta chains share one sample of origin, sequenced in a study of T cells in women clearing cervical HPV infection. The assay was immunoSEQ multiplex PCR, and TCRdb's table has in-frame clones only and misses some. The sample table sets out some 30,000 clones. Sequenced sample: blood buffy coat. Receptors originate from a woman between 18 and 70 years old with a cervical HPV16 infection that either progressed to CIN3+ or cleared (not recorded which).

Comments on this clone: The read stops 3 residues short of the end of the CDR3; the missing end is completed from the germline J gene. This chain connects TRBV11-2 to TRBJ2-7; 8 bases fit TRBD1. The length of the CDR3 is 15 residues. CDR1 and CDR2 from the germline V gene are SGHAT and FQNNGV. The V gene end was trimmed by 5 bases and the J gene end by 3 bases; junction bases not matched to a gene: 9. This CDR3 is CASSPRIGTGYEQYF. Partial CDR3 DNA: TGTGCCAGCAGCCCTCGAATAGGGACAGGCTACGAG. Variable domain in full (rest from reference TRBV11-2 and TRBJ2-7): EAGVAQSPRYKIIEKRQSVAFWCNPISGHATLYWYQQILGQGPKLLIQFQNNGVVDDSQLPKDRFSAERLKGVDSTLKIQPAKLEDSAVYLCASSPRIGTGYEQYFGPGTRLTVT.

Concerning this clone itself: The read finishes 3 residues shy of the CDR3 end, and the germline J gene is used to complete it. The genes are TRBV30 and TRBJ2-1; the match to TRBD2 covers 7 bases. CDR3 size: 14 residues. The germline CDR1 and CDR2 sequences are GTSNPN and SVGIG (reference sequence). V lost 2 bases and J lost 3; bases outside the gene matches: 4. Here the CDR3 reads CAWSSKRGYNEQFF. CDR3 bases read: TGTGCCTGGAGTTCGAAGCGGGGCTACAATGAG.

A remark on this clone: The read gets to within 3 residues of the CDR3 end, and the germline J gene fills in the rest. The rearrangement uses TRBV5-1 and TRBJ2-1; tentative D call: TRBD2 (5 bases). Germline assignment: CDR1 SGHRS and CDR2 YFSETQ. This CDR3 is 16 amino acids long. Trimming stripped 0 bases from V and 5 bases from J, with 15 bases between. The CDR3 DNA, read in part, is TGCGCCAGCAGCTTGGGACCCGGGGATCCTAACAATGAG. It yields the protein CASSLGPGDPNNE. The CDR3 in its entirety is CASSLGPGDPNNEQFF.

Comment on this clone: Read coverage stops 3 residues before the CDR3 terminus; the germline J gene supplies the remainder. The rearrangement links TRBV18 to TRBJ2-7; TRBD1 matches at 7 bases. This CDR3 is built from 15 residues. The V gene's germline CDR1 is KGHSH and CDR2 LQKENI. The J segment lost 6 bases and the V segment lost 3 bases, leaving 11 bases of the junction unmatched. CDR3: CASSPPGKGASEQYF. The CDR3 DNA, read in part, is TGTGCCAGCTCACCCCCCGGGAAGGGGGCTAGCGAG. Full variable domain (rest looked up from reference TRBV18 and TRBJ2-7): NAGVMQNPRHLVRRRGQEARLRCSPMKGHSHVYWYRQLPEEGLKFMVYLQKENIIDESGMPKERFSAEFPKEGPSILRIQQVVRGDSAAYFCASSPPGKGASEQYFGPGTRLTVT.

A remark on this clone: The CDR3 extends 3 residues past the end of the read, so its final part is completed from the germline J gene. The J gene is TRBJ2-7, the V gene TRBV6-1, with 16 bases aligning to TRBD2. The J segment lost 6 bases and the V segment lost 4 bases, leaving 3 bases of the junction unmatched. In germline, CDR1 is MNHNS, CDR2 SASEGT. The CDR3 contains 15 residues. CDR3 region: CASSAGLAGGFEQYF. Incomplete CDR3 DNA: TGTGCCAGCAGTGCGGGACTAGCGGGAGGGTTCGAG.

Details on this clone: The CDR3 is cut off 3 residues early in the read; its end comes from the germline J gene. V is TRBV5-1 and J is TRBJ2-3, with 10 bases identical to TRBD1. The germline CDR1 and CDR2 sequences are SGHRS and YFSETQ. J lost 7 bases, V lost 5 bases, and 10 bases had no gene match. The CDR3 runs to 15 residues. The DNA read from the CDR3 is TGCGCCAGCAGGAACCGGGACAGGGGCGCAAATACG. It yields the protein CASRNRDRGANT. The complete CDR3 sequence is CASRNRDRGANTQYF.